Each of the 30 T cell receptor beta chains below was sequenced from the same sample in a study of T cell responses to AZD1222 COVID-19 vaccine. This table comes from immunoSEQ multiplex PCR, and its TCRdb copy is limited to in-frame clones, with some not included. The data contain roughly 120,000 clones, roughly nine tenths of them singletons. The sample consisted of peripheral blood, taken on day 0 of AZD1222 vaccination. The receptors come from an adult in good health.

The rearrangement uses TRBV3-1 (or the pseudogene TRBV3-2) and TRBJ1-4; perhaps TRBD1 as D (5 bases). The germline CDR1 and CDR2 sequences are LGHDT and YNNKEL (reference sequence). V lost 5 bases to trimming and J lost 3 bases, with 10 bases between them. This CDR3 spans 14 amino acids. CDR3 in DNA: TGTGCCAGCAGCTTAGGGGCCCCTAATGAAAAACTGTTTTTT. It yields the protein CASSLGAPNEKLFF.

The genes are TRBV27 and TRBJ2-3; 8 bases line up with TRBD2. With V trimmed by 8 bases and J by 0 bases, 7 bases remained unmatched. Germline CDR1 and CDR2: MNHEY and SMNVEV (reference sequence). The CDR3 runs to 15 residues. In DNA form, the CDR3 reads TGTGCCAGCCGTATCGGGGGGGTCAGCACAGATACGCAGTATTTT. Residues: CASRIGGVSTDTQYF.

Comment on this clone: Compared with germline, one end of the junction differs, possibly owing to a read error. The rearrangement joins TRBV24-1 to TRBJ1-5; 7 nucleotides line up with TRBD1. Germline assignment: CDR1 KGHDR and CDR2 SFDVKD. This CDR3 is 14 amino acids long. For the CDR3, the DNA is TGTGCCACCAGTGGGGACAGACCCAATCATCCCCAGCATTTT. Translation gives CATSGDRPNHPQHF.

CDR3 residues: CASSPSQGKYTEAFF. The CDR3 nucleotides are TGTGCCAGCAGTCCCTCACAGGGGAAGTACACTGAAGCTTTCTTT. V gene TRBV28 combines with J gene TRBJ1-1; 7 bases align to TRBD1. V dropped 5 bases and J dropped 3; count of bases not matched to a gene: 9. The CDR3 sequence is 15 residues long. Germline V gene sequence: CDR1 MDHEN, CDR2 SYDVKM.

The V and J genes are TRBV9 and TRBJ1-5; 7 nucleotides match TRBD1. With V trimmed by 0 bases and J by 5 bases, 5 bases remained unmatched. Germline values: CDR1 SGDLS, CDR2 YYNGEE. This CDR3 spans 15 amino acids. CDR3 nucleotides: TGTGCCAGCAGCGTAGGAGGGGGCGGCTATCAGCCCCAGCATTTT. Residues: CASSVGGGGYQPQHF. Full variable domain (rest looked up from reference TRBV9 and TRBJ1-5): DSGVTQTPKHLITATGQRVTLRCSPRSGDLSVYWYQQSLDQGLQFLIQYYNGEERAKGNILERFSAQQFPDLHSELNLSSLELGDSALYFCASSVGGGGYQPQHFGDGTRLSIL.

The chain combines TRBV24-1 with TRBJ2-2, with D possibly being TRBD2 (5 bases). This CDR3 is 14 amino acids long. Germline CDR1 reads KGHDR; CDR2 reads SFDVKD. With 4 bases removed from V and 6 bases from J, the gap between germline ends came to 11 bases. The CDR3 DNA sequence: TGTGCCACCAGTGAATGGGGTAGCGCCGGGGAGCTGTTTTTT. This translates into CATSEWGSAGELFF.

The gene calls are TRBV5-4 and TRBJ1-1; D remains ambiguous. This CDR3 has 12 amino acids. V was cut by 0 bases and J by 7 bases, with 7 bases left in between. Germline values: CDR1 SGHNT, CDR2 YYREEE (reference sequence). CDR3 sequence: CASSLEQGEAFF. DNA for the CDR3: TGTGCCAGCAGCTTGGAGCAAGGTGAAGCTTTCTTT.

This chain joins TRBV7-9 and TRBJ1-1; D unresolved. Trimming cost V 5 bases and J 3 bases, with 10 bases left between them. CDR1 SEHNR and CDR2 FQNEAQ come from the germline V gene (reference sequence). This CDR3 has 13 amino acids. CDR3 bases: TGTGCCAGCAGCGTGGAGGGAGACACTGAAGCTTTCTTT. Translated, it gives CASSVEGDTEAFF.

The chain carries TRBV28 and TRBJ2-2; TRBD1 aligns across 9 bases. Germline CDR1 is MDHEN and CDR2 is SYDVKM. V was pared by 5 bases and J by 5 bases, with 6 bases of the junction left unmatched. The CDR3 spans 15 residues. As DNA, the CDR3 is TGTGCCAGCAGTAGACAGGGGGTCGGAACCGGGGAGCTGTTTTTT. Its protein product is CASSRQGVGTGELFF.

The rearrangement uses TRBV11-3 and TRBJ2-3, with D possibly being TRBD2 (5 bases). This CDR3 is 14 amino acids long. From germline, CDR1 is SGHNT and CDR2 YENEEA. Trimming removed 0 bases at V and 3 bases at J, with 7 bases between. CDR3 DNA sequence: TGTGCCAGCAGCTTAGATAGGAGGACAGATACGCAGTATTTT. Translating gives CASSLDRRTDTQYF.

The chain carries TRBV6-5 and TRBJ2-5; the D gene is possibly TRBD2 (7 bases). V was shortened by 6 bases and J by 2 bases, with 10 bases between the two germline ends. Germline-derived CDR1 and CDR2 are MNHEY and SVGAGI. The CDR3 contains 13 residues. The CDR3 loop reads CASRGGQQETQYF. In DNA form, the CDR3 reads TGTGCCAGCAGGGGGGGGCAACAAGAGACCCAGTACTTC.

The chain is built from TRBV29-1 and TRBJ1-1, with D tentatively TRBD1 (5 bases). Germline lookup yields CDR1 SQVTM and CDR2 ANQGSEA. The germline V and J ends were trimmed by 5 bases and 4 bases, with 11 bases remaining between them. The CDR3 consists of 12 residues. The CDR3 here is CSVYGGGTEAFF. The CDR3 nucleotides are TGCAGCGTTTATGGGGGTGGCACTGAAGCTTTCTTT.

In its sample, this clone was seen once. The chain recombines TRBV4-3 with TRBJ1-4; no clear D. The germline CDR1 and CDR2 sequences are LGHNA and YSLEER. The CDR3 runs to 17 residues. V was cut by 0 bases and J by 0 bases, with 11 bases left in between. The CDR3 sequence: CASSQDPGGATNEKLFF. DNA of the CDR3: TGCGCCAGCAGCCAAGATCCAGGAGGTGCAACTAATGAAAAACTGTTTTTT.

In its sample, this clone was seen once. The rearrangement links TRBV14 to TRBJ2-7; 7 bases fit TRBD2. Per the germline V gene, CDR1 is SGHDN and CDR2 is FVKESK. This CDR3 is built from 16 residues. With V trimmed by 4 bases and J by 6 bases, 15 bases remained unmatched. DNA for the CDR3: TGTGCCAGCAGCCCGGTGGGGGGGGTGCGAGGCGGCGAGCAGTACTTC. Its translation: CASSPVGGVRGGEQYF.

The CDR3 coding sequence is TGTGCCAGCAGCGTAGCTACTGGTTTAGCATATCCTTCTGGGGCCAACGTCCTGACTTTC. As protein: CASSVATGLAYPSGANVLTF. The V call is TRBV9, the J call TRBJ2-6; no reliable D call. V shed 0 bases and J shed 1 base, with 20 bases lying between them. The CDR3 totals 20 residues. Germline assignment: CDR1 SGDLS and CDR2 YYNGEE.

The CDR3 DNA reads as TGTGCCAGCAGCCAAGAAGGGTGGGGCTACACCTTC. It yields the protein CASSQEGWGYTF. The chain has TRBV3-1 (or the pseudogene TRBV3-2) and TRBJ1-2; D is undetermined. Germline V lookup: CDR1 LGHDT, CDR2 YNNKEL (reference sequence). The CDR3 consists of 12 residues. V was pared by 0 bases and J by 8 bases, with 7 bases between.

The CDR3, as DNA: TGTGCCAGCAGTCAGGGGAGCGAGCAGTACTTC. Protein: CASSQGSEQYF. The V call is TRBV6-2 or TRBV6-3, the J call TRBJ2-7, with D perhaps TRBD1 (6 bases). The V end lost 5 bases, the J end lost 6 bases, and 8 bases lay between the germline ends. The CDR3 is 11 residues long. The germline CDR1 and CDR2 sequences are MNHEY and SVGEGT.

The CDR3 DNA reads TGTGCCAGCAGCTTGCAGGGGGTCCGACCTGAAGCTTTCTTT. It translates to CASSLQGVRPEAFF. This chain uses TRBV7-9 with TRBJ1-1, with TRBD1 matching over 7 bases. V dropped 3 bases and J dropped 6; count of bases not matched to a gene: 7. Germline V lookup: CDR1 SEHNR, CDR2 FQNEAQ (reference sequence). The CDR3 is 14 amino acids.

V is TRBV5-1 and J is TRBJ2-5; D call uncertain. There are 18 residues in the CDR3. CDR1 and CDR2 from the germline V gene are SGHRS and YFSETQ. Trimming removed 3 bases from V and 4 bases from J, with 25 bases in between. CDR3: CASSSLEMIRLSPETQYF. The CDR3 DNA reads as TGCGCCAGCAGCTCCTTAGAAATGATAAGGTTATCCCCAGAGACCCAGTACTTC.

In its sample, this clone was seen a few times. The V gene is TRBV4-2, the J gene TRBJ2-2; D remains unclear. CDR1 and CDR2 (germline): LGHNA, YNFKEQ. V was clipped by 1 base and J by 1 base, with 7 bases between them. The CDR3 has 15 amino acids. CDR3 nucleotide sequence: TGTGCCAGCAGCCAAGCGACGAAGAACACCGGGGAGCTGTTTTTT. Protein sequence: CASSQATKNTGELFF.

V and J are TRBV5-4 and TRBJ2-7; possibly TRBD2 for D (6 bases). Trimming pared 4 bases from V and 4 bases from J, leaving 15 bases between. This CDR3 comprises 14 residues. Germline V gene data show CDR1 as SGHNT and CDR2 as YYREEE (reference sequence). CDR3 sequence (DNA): TGTGCCAGCAGCCCCACCGGGGGAGATTACGAGCAGTACTTC. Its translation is CASSPTGGDYEQYF.

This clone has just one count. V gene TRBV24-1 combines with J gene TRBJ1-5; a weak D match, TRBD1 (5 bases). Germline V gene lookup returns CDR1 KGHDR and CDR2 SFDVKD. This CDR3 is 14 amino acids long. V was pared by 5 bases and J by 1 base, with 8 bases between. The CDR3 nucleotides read TGTGCCACCAGTGGGACACTCAGCAATCAGCCCCAGCATTTT. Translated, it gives CATSGTLSNQPQHF.

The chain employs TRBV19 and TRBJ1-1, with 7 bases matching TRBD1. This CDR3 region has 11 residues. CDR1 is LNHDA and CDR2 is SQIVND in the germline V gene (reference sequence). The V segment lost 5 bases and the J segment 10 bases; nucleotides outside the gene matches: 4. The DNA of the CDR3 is TGTGCCAGTAGTGACAGGGTCGGAGCTTTCTTT. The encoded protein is CASSDRVGAFF.

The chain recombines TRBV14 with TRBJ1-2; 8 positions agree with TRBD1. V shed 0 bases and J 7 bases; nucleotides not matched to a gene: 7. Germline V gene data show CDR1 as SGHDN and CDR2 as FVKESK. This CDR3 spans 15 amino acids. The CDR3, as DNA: TGTGCCAGCAGCCAAGATTTACGGACAGGGTTTGGCTACACCTTC. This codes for CASSQDLRTGFGYTF.

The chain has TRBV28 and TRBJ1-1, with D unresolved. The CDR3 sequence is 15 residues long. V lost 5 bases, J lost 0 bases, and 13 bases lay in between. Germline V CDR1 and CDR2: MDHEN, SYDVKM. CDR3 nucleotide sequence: TGTGCCAGCAGTATTTCCTTTCAGCTGAACACTGAAGCTTTCTTT. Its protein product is CASSISFQLNTEAFF.

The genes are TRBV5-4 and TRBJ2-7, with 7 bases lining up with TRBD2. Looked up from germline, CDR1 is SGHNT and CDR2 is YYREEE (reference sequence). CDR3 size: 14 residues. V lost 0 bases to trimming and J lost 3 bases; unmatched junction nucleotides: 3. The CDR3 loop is CASSLAGTNYEQYF. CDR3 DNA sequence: TGTGCCAGCAGCTTGGCCGGGACTAACTACGAGCAGTACTTC.

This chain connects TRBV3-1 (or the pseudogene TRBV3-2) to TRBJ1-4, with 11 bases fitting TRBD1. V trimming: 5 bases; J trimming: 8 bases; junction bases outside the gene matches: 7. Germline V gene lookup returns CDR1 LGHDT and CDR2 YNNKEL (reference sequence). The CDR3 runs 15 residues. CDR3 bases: TGTGCCAGCAGCACCTACCGGGACAGGGGGGAAAAACTGTTTTTT. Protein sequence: CASSTYRDRGEKLFF.

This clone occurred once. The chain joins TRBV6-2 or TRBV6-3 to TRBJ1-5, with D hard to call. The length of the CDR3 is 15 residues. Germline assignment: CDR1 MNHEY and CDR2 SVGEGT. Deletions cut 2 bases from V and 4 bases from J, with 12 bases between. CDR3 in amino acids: CASSYMARRNQPQHF. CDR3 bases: TGTGCCAGCAGTTACATGGCCCGACGGAATCAGCCCCAGCATTTT.

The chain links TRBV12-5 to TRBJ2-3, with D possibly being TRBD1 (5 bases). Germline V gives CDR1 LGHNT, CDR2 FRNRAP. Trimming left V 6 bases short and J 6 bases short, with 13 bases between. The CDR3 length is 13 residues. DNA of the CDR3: TGTGCTAGTGGGTCCCAGGGTGCTGATACGCAGTATTTT. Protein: CASGSQGADTQYF.

CDR3 residues: CASSLEGAKNSPLHF. The DNA of the CDR3 is TGTGCCAGCAGTTTAGAGGGGGCAAAAAATTCACCCCTCCACTTT. This chain links TRBV27 with TRBJ1-6, with 7 positions matching TRBD1. There are 15 residues in the CDR3. Germline CDR1 is MNHEY and CDR2 is SMNVEV (reference sequence). V was pared by 2 bases and J by 7 bases, with 5 bases of the junction left unmatched.